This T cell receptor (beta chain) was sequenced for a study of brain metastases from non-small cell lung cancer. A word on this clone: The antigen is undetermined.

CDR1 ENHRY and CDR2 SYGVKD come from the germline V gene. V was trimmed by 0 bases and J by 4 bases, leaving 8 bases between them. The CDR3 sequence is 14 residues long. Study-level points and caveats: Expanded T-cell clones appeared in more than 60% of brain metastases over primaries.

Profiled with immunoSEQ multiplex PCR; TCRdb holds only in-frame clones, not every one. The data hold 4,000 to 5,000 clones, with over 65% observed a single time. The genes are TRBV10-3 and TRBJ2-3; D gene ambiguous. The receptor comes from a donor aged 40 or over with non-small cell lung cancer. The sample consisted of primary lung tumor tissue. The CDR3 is CAISESNSSDTQYF. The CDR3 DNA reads TGTGCCATCAGTGAGTCGAACAGTTCAGATACGCAGTATTTT.